A single sample gave rise to the 4 T cell receptor beta chains below, sequenced in a study of T cell repertoires in cytomegalovirus infection. In TCRdb, the reads were re-called with MiXCR into one record per CDR3 protein. Of some 600,000 distinct CDR3 sequences listed, 20% to 25% are singletons. Sequencing used CD8+ T cells from PBMCs. Receptors were obtained from a human donor in good health (CMV status not recorded). Some clones in this sample may be carry-over from other donors' samples.

Turning to this clonotype: Given the absence of the conserved phenylalanine or tryptophan at the CDR3 end, a read error is likely. The CDR3 region has the DNA TGTGCCAGCAGCATCGGGCGGACTGAAGCTTTCTCT. Protein product: CASSIGRTEAFS. This chain links TRBV5-4 with TRBJ1-1; D is uncertain. The CDR3 totals 12 residues. The germline V gene encodes CDR1 SGHNT and CDR2 YYREEE (reference sequence). Trimming cost V 4 bases and J 5 bases, with 9 bases left between them.

In the case of this clonotype: A much larger clone differs from this one at a single base, so this may be a read error. The chain joins TRBV19 to TRBJ2-1; 14 nucleotides align to TRBD2. This CDR3 is built from 17 residues. Germline V lookup: CDR1 LNHDA, CDR2 SQIVND (reference sequence). Written as DNA, the CDR3 is TGTGCCAGTAGTACCAGGAAGGGACTAGCGGGAGACAATGAGCAGTCCTTC. This sequence encodes CASSTRKGLAGDNEQSF. Together with reference TRBV19 and TRBJ2-1, the CDR3 gives the full variable domain: DGGITQSPKYLFRKEGQNVTLSCEQNLNHDAMYWYRQDPGQGLRLIYYSQIVNDFQKGDIAEGYSVSREKKESFPLTVTSAQKNPTAFYLCASSTRKGLAGDNEQSFGPGTRLTVL.

The table lists this clonotype with many counts. The chain combines TRBV10-3 with TRBJ2-2; D possibly uses TRBD1 or TRBD2 (6 bases each). Trimming removed 7 bases at V and 3 bases at J, with 15 bases between. This CDR3 is 15 amino acids long. The germline V gene encodes CDR1 ENHRY and CDR2 SYGVKD. The CDR3 DNA sequence: TGTGCCATCAAGGTCCGGGGGCCGGACACCGGGGAGCTGTTTTTT. Encoded protein: CAIKVRGPDTGELFF.

The chain joins TRBV14 to TRBJ2-1; D unresolved. Per germline, CDR1 SGHDN and CDR2 FVKESK. V shed 0 bases and J shed 3 bases, with 18 bases lying between them. This CDR3 has 18 amino acids. The CDR3 spells CASSQDKTPFQVYNEQFF. In DNA, the CDR3 is TGTGCCAGCAGCCAAGATAAGACTCCCTTCCAAGTCTACAATGAGCAGTTCTTC.